This T cell receptor beta chain came from a study of T-cell reconstitution after alpha-beta-depleted transplantation in children. Whole-study results and caveats: Approximately two months post-transplant, alpha-beta T cells reportedly originated from several hundred expanded graft clones. T-cell counts and diversity at one year following transplant were attributed mainly to newly produced T cells. The high TCRbeta diversity at day 60 in some patients came from surviving recipient T cells and thymic progenitors.

Ten or more counts support this clonotype. The antigen remains unidentified. Unique molecular identifiers featured in how the TCRbeta library was prepared. Via MiXCR, TCRdb re-called the PCR reads, giving one row per CDR3 protein. The sample holds roughly 490,000 distinct CDR3 sequences, 10% to 12% seen once. CDR3 size: 16 residues. V trimming: 7 bases; J trimming: 2 bases; junction bases outside the gene matches: 10. This material consisted of PBMCs, mostly from graft donor cells, taken 180 days after TCRalphabeta/CD19-depleted stem cell transplant. This sequence joins TRBV12-3 or TRBV12-4 and TRBJ2-1, with 8 bases identical to TRBD2. The sequence was obtained from a female patient aged 2 to 10 who had a stem cell transplant for aplastic anemia, so the T cells may come from the graft donor. CDR3 in amino acids: CASIPSGSGTYNEQFF. CDR3 sequence (DNA): TGTGCCAGCATCCCCAGCGGGAGTGGCACCTACAATGAGCAGTTCTTC.